This TCR beta chain was observed in a study of CD8 T cells in ankylosing spondylitis. Points from the study as a whole: A TCR beta motif of several highly homologous variants appeared characteristic of ankylosing spondylitis blood. Previously reported in reactive arthritis synovial fluid and blood were some of the motif variants.

In its sample, this clonotype was seen a few times. What it recognizes is unknown. Preparation of TCR beta libraries was done by quantitative 5'-RACE with molecular barcodes. Via MiXCR, TCRdb re-called the 5' RACE reads, giving one row per CDR3 protein. The sample shows about 360,000 distinct CDR3 sequences, 20% of them seen only once. This CDR3 comprises 14 residues. Germline loops: CDR1 SGDLS, CDR2 YYNGEE. V lost 0 bases and J 3 bases, leaving 7 bases between the germline ends. The genes are TRBV9 and TRBJ1-5; D gene ambiguous. Sequenced input: blood, either unsorted or a sorted T cell fraction (not recorded which). This sequence was found in a male donor with ankylosing spondylitis or in good health (not recorded which). The CDR3 nucleotides are TGTGCCAGCAGCGTAGGAGCCACCAATCAGCCCCAGCATTTT. Its translation is CASSVGATNQPQHF.